The 15 T cell receptor beta chains listed next were all sequenced from one sample in a study of cytomegalovirus exposure and HLA in healthy donors. Primers for the PCR totalled 60 Vbeta and 13 Jbeta. This table comes from immunoSEQ multiplex PCR, and its TCRdb copy is limited to in-frame clones, with some not included. In the table there are approximately 110,000 clones, around 77% of which are singletons. Sequencing was carried out using PBMCs. The receptors were sampled from a human donor in good health.

V gene TRBV18 combines with J gene TRBJ2-1, with D possibly being TRBD1 (6 bases). Germline CDR1 and CDR2: KGHSH and LQKENI. There are 16 residues in the CDR3. V was clipped by 2 bases and J by 4 bases, with 15 bases between them. The CDR3, as DNA: TGTGCCAGCTCACCAGGGGGCTCTTTGGGTTACAATGAGCAGTTCTTC. This sequence encodes CASSPGGSLGYNEQFF.

The chain carries TRBV27 and TRBJ2-2; D perhaps matches TRBD1 (6 bases). The CDR3 spans 14 residues. Per the germline V gene, CDR1 is MNHEY and CDR2 is SMNVEV (reference sequence). Between the trimmed V and J ends, which lost 7 bases and 3 bases, there was a span of 12 bases. The CDR3 DNA sequence: TGTGCCAGCAAAACCGGACAGCACACCGGGGAGCTGTTTTTT. It is translated as CASKTGQHTGELFF.

For this clone: The junction departs from the called germline gene at one end, perhaps through a read error. The chain carries TRBV11-2 and TRBJ1-2; 7 nucleotides agree with TRBD1. Germline-derived CDR1 and CDR2 are SGHAT and FQNNGV. The CDR3 spans 12 residues. The CDR3 DNA sequence: TGTGCCAGCAGCTTAAACAGGGGCTCCCCCGCCTTC. It yields the protein CASSLNRGSPAF.

The chain uses TRBV5-5 and TRBJ1-3, with 7 bases aligning to TRBD1. The CDR3 extends over 18 amino acids. V lost 1 base and J lost 0; bases outside the gene matches: 10. Germline V gives CDR1 SGHKS, CDR2 YYEKEE (reference sequence). The CDR3 DNA follows: TGTGCCAGCAGCTTGTTTCCGGGACAGACGAGCTCTGGAAACACCATATATTTT. This translates into CASSLFPGQTSSGNTIYF.

The rearrangement links TRBV7-2 to TRBJ2-7; D not certain. The CDR3 covers 11 residues. V lost 5 bases and J 3 bases, leaving 5 bases between the germline ends. The germline V gene encodes CDR1 SGHTA and CDR2 FQGNSA. This CDR3 reads CASSAYYEQYF. CDR3 nucleotide sequence: TGTGCCAGCAGCGCCTACTACGAGCAGTACTTC.

The chain is built from TRBV19 and TRBJ2-1; 11 bases line up with TRBD2. The trim removed 3 bases at V and 2 bases at J, leaving 9 bases unmatched. Germline V gene data show CDR1 as LNHDA and CDR2 as SQIVND (reference sequence). The CDR3 sequence is 18 residues long. The CDR3, as DNA: TGTGCCAGTAGTATTGCGGGACTAGCGGTTTTTACCTACAATGAGCAGTTCTTC. It translates to CASSIAGLAVFTYNEQFF.

The chain recombines TRBV11-3 with TRBJ2-3; possibly TRBD2 for D (6 bases). The CDR3 loop spans 17 amino acids. Looked up from germline, CDR1 is SGHNT and CDR2 is YENEEA. The V gene lost 5 bases and the J gene lost 3 bases, with 21 bases spanning the gap. CDR3 residues: CASSLSMVEGRTDTQYF. The CDR3 region has the DNA TGTGCCAGCAGCCTCAGTATGGTGGAGGGCCGGACAGATACGCAGTATTTT.

The chain is built from TRBV9 and TRBJ1-2; 10 bases agree with TRBD1. The germline gives CDR1 SGDLS, CDR2 YYNGEE. The CDR3 is 15 residues long. Trimming cost V 5 bases and J 1 base; bases outside gene matches: 5. CDR3: CASRPGTGVNYGYTF. The CDR3 region has the DNA TGTGCCAGCAGACCCGGGACAGGGGTTAACTATGGCTACACCTTC.

J is TRBJ1-5 and V is TRBV2, with 9 bases aligning to TRBD1. After removal of 5 bases from V and 6 bases from J, the junction contained 8 bases not matched to a gene. The CDR3 has 15 amino acids. The germline gives CDR1 SNHLY, CDR2 FYNNEI. CDR3 in amino acids: CASSLTGGAGQPQHF. CDR3 DNA sequence: TGTGCCAGCAGTCTCACAGGGGGCGCAGGTCAGCCCCAGCATTTT. Drawing the rest from reference TRBV2 and TRBJ1-5, the complete variable domain is EPEVTQTPSHQVTQMGQEVILRCVPISNHLYFYWYRQILGQKVEFLVSFYNNEISEKSEIFDDQFSVERPDGSNFTLKIRSTKLEDSAMYFCASSLTGGAGQPQHFGDGTRLSIL.

This clone was seen a handful of times. The chain is built from TRBV5-1 and TRBJ2-5; D perhaps matches TRBD2 (5 bases). The CDR3 totals 15 residues. Germline lookup yields CDR1 SGHRS and CDR2 YFSETQ. Deletions cut 1 base from V and 0 bases from J, with 10 bases between. CDR3 sequence: CASSLRFGDQETQYF. DNA of the CDR3: TGCGCCAGCAGCTTGCGTTTCGGGGACCAAGAGACCCAGTACTTC.

This rearrangement joins TRBV9 to TRBJ2-2; TRBD2 matches 7 bases. The CDR3 consists of 17 residues. The germline CDR1 and CDR2 sequences are SGDLS and YYNGEE. After removal of 3 bases from V and 4 bases from J, the junction contained 12 bases not matched to a gene. The chain's CDR3 is CASSEERWTGGTGELFF. For the CDR3, the DNA is TGTGCCAGCAGCGAAGAACGATGGACGGGGGGCACCGGGGAGCTGTTTTTT.

This clone was seen only a few times. The chain recombines TRBV5-6 with TRBJ1-5; 9 bases align to TRBD1. This CDR3 comprises 15 residues. The trim removed 4 bases at V and 6 bases at J, leaving 8 bases unmatched. Germline V lookup: CDR1 SGHDT, CDR2 YYEEEE. CDR3 amino acids: CASSLTGGVSQPQHF. In DNA, the CDR3 is TGTGCCAGCAGCCTCACAGGGGGCGTTTCTCAGCCCCAGCATTTT.

This clone showed up just once. The rearrangement links TRBV9 to TRBJ2-7, with D possibly being TRBD1 (5 bases). Germline V gene data show CDR1 as SGDLS and CDR2 as YYNGEE. Trimming pared 3 bases from V and 6 bases from J, leaving 16 bases between. The CDR3 covers 14 residues. CDR3 in amino acids: CASSAPGQLLEQYF. The CDR3, as DNA: TGTGCCAGCAGCGCCCCAGGGCAGCTCCTCGAGCAGTACTTC.

The genes are TRBV5-1 and TRBJ2-3; a weak D match, TRBD2 (6 bases). This CDR3 has 17 amino acids. CDR1 is SGHRS, CDR2 YFSETQ, per germline. V lost 0 bases and J lost 8, with 22 bases in between. CDR3 nucleotides: TGCGCCAGCAGCTTGGGCTCGAGGGACTCTGGTACGGCTACGCAGTATTTT. It encodes CASSLGSRDSGTATQYF. Looking up the rest from reference TRBV5-1 and TRBJ2-3 gives the full variable domain: KAGVTQTPRYLIKTRGQQVTLSCSPISGHRSVSWYQQTPGQGLQFLFEYFSETQRNKGNFPGRFSGRQFSNSRSEMNVSTLELGDSALYLCASSLGSRDSGTATQYFGPGTRLTVL.

The chain carries TRBV19 and TRBJ1-2, with D perhaps matching TRBD1 (6 bases). This CDR3 comprises 14 residues. Trimming removed 7 bases from V and 4 bases from J, with 16 bases in between. The germline CDR1 and CDR2 sequences are LNHDA and SQIVND (reference sequence). CDR3 bases: TGTGCCAGTACCTTGTTGGGGGCTGGCTATGGCTACACCTTC. This sequence encodes CASTLLGAGYGYTF.